This T cell receptor beta chain was identified during a study of OX40 agonist ivuxolimab in advanced cancers. Across the whole study: Patients received ivuxolimab, an agonistic anti-OX40 (CD134) antibody. Head and neck, renal cell, melanoma or hepatocellular carcinoma were the cancers that dose-escalation patients had. Notes on the study in general: Expanded peripheral T cell antigen specificity was not determined. Some of the lowest clonal expansion was seen in partial responders at 0.1-3.0 mg/kg.

Concerning this clone itself: What it recognizes is unknown.

Repertoires were generated with immunoSEQ multiplex PCR, while TCRdb's copy carries only in-frame clones and drops some. The sample yields about 82,000 clones, over 85% seen once. Germline V lookup: CDR1 MNHNS, CDR2 SASEGT. The CDR3 totals 13 residues. Trimming shortened V by 7 bases and J by 8 bases, and 15 bases separated the two germline ends. The TCR sequence derives from an adult with an advanced solid tumor such as melanoma, head and neck, liver or kidney cancer. The V gene is TRBV6-1, the J gene TRBJ1-3, with D possibly matching TRBD1 (5 bases). The sequenced sample was CD4+ or CD8+ T cells sorted from blood, obtained in a trial of the OX40 agonist ivuxolimab. For the CDR3, the DNA is TGTGCCAGCATCTCCCCAGGGTGGGACACCATATATTTT. Translated, it gives CASISPGWDTIYF.